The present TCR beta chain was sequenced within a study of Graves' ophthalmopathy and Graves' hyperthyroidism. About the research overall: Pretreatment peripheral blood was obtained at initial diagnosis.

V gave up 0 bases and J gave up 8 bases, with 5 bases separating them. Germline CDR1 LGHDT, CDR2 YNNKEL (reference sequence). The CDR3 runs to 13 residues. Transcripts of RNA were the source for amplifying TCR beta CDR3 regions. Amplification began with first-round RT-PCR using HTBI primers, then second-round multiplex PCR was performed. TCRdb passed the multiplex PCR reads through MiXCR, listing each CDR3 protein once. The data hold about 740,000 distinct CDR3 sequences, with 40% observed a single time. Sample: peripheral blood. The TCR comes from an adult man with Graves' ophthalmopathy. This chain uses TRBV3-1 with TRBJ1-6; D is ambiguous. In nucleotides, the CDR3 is TGTGCCAGCAGCCAAGAACTAGATTCACCCCTCCACTTT. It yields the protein CASSQELDSPLHF.